This T cell receptor (beta chain) originates from a study of cytomegalovirus exposure and HLA in healthy donors. Comment on this clone: The antigen is unknown.

Findings and limits, study-wide: Cytomegalovirus-associated TCR beta chains were listed, numbering some 170. Within the approximately 130 validation repertoires, first-cohort TCR clusters tended to co-occur, according to a later analysis.

Clones were read by immunoSEQ multiplex PCR, and TCRdb kept only the in-frame ones, dropping some. This sample yields about 98,000 clones, of which 70% to 90% are seen a single time; roughly 4% belongs to the top ten. Germline assignment: CDR1 SGHRS and CDR2 YFSETQ. The CDR3 extends over 14 amino acids. Deletions cut 0 bases from V and 4 bases from J, with 10 bases between. The rearrangement joins TRBV5-1 to TRBJ1-1, with no clear D. Sequencing was performed on PBMCs. The receptor's source is a woman in her 30s in good health and CMV-seronegative. CDR3 sequence: CASSLGGVGTEAFF. The CDR3 DNA is TGCGCCAGCAGCTTGGGCGGGGTAGGCACTGAAGCTTTCTTT.